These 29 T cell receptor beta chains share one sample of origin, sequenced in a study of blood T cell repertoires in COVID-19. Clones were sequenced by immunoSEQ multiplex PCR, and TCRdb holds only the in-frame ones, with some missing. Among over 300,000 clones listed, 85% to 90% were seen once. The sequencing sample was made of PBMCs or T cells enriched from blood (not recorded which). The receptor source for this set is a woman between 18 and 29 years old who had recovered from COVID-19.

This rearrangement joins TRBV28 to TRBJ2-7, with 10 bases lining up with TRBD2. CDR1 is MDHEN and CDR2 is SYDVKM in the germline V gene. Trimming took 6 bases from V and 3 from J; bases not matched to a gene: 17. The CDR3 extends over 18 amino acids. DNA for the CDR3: TGTGCCAGCAGAAGTTACGGCCCCCAGACTAGCGGGCTCTACGAGCAGTACTTC. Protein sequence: CASRSYGPQTSGLYEQYF.

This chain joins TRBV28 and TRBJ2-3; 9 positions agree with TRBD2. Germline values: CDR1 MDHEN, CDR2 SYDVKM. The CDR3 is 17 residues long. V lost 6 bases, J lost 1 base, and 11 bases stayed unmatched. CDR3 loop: CASSAREGLVGTDTQYF. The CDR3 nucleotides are TGTGCCAGCAGCGCGCGGGAGGGCCTTGTAGGCACAGATACGCAGTATTTT.

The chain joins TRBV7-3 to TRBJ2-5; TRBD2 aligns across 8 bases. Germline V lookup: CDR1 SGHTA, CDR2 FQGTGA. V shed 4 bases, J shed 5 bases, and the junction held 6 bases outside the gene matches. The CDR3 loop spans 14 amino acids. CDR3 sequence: CASSSDREGETQYF. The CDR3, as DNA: TGTGCCAGCAGCTCCGACCGGGAGGGCGAGACCCAGTACTTC.

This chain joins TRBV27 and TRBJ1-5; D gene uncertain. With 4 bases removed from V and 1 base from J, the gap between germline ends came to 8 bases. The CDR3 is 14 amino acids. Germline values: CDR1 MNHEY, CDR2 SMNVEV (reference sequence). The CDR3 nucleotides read TGTGCCAGCAGTTACGTGGGCAGCAATCAGCCCCAGCATTTT. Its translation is CASSYVGSNQPQHF.

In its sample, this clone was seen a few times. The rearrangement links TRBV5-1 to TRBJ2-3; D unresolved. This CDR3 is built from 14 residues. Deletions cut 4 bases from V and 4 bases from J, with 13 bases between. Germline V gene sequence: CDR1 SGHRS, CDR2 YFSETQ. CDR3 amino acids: CASSRSNPADTQYF. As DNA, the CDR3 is TGCGCCAGCAGCAGATCGAACCCAGCAGATACGCAGTATTTT.

The CDR3: CASSKVAGGYTF. The CDR3 bases are TGTGCCAGCAGCAAGGTGGCAGGCGGCTACACCTTC. The rearrangement links TRBV11-2 to TRBJ1-2, with no clear D. The CDR3 is 12 amino acids. The V gene's germline CDR1 is SGHAT and CDR2 FQNNGV. Between the trimmed V and J ends, which lost 5 bases and 8 bases, there was a span of 12 bases.

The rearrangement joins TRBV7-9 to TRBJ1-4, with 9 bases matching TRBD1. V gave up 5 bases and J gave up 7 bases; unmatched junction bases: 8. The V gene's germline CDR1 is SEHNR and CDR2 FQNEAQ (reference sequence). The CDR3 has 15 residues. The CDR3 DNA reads TGTGCCAGCAGCCCGGGACAGGGAGGTATTGAAAAACTGTTTTTT. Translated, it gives CASSPGQGGIEKLFF.

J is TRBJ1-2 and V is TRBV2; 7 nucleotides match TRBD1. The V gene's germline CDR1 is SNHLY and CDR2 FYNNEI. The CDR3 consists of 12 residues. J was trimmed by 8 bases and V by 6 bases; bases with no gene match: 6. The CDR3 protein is CASRRTGGGYTF. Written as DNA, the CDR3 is TGTGCCAGCAGGCGGACAGGTGGGGGCTACACCTTC.

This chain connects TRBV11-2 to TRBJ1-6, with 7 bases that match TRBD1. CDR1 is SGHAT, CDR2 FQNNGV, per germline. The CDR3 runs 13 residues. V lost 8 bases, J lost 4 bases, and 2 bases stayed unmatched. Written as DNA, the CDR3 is TGTGCCAGCCGGGACAGTTATAATTCACCCCTCCACTTT. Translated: CASRDSYNSPLHF.

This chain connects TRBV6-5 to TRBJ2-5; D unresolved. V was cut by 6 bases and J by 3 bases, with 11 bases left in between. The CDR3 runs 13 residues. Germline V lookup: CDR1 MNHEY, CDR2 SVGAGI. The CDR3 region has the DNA TGTGCCAGCAGGAGAACAGAAGAAGAGACCCAGTACTTC. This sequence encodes CASRRTEEETQYF.

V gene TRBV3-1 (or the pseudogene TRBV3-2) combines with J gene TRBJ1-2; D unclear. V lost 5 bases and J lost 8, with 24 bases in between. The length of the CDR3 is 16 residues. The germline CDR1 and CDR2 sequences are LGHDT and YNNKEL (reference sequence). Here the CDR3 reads CASSGIGRKTILGYTF. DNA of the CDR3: TGTGCCAGCAGCGGAATCGGCCGCAAGACTATCCTAGGCTACACCTTC.

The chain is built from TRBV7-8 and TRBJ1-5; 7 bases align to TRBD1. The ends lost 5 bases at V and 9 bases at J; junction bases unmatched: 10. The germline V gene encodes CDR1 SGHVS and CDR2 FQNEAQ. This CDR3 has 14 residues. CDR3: CASSPRQGRWPQHF. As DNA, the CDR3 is TGTGCCAGCAGCCCTCGACAGGGTCGATGGCCCCAGCATTTT. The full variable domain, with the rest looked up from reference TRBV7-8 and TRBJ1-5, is GAGVSQSPRYKVAKRGQDVALRCDPISGHVSLFWYQQALGQGPEFLTYFQNEAQLDKSGLPSDRFFAERPEGSVSTLKIQRTQQEDSAVYLCASSPRQGRWPQHFGDGTRLSIL.

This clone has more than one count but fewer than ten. CDR3 sequence reads: CASSSGLGLEQYF. Here the CDR3 DNA reads TGTGCCAGCAGCTCGGGACTGGGACTCGAGCAGTACTTC. The genes are TRBV6-5 and TRBJ2-7, with D possibly TRBD2 on 6 matching bases. The CDR3 spans 13 residues. CDR1 and CDR2 from the germline V gene are MNHEY and SVGAGI. V lost 6 bases and J lost 6, with 15 bases in between.

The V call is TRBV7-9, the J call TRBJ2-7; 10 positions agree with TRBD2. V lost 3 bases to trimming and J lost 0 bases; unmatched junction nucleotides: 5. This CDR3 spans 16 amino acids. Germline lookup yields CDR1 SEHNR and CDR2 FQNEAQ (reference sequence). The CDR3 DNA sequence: TGTGCCAGCAGCTTGGGGAGCGGGAGGGTCTCCTACGAGCAGTACTTC. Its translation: CASSLGSGRVSYEQYF. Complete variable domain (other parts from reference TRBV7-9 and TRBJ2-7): DTGVSQNPRHKITKRGQNVTFRCDPISEHNRLYWYRQTLGQGPEFLTYFQNEAQLEKSRLLSDRFSAERPKGSFSTLEIQRTEQGDSAMYLCASSLGSGRVSYEQYFGPGTRLTVT.

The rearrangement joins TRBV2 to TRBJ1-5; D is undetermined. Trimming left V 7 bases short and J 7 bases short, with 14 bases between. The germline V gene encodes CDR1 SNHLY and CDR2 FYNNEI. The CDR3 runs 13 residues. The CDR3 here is CASIHQRDQPQHF. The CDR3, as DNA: TGTGCCAGCATACACCAGCGAGACCAGCCCCAGCATTTT.

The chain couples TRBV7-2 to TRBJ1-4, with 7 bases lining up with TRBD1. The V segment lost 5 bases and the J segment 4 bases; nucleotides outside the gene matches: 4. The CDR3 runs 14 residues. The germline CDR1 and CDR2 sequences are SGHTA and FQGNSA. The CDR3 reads CASSTGTVNEKLFF. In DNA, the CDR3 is TGTGCCAGCAGCACAGGGACAGTTAATGAAAAACTGTTTTTT.

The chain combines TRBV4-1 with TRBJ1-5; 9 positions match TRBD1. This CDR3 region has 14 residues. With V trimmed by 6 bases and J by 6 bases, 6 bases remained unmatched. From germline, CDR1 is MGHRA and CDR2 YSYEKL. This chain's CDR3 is CASREQGAGQPQHF. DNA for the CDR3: TGCGCCAGCAGGGAACAGGGGGCAGGTCAGCCCCAGCATTTT.

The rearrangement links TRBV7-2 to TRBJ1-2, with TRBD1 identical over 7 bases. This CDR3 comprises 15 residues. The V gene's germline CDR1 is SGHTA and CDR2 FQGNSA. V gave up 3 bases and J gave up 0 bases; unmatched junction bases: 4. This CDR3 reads CASSFTGDANYGYTF. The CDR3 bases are TGTGCCAGCAGCTTCACAGGGGACGCTAACTATGGCTACACCTTC.

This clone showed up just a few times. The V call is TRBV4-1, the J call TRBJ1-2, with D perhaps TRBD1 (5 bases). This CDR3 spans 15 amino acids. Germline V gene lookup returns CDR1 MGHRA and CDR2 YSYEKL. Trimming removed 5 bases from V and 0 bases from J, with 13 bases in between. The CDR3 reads CASSEGHSANYGYTF. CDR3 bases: TGCGCCAGCAGCGAAGGACATTCAGCTAACTATGGCTACACCTTC.

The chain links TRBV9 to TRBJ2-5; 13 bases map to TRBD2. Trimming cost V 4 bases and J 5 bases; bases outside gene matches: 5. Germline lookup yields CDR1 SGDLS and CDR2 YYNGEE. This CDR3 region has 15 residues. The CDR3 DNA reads TGTGCCAGCAGCTTCGGACTAGCGGGAGCGGAGACCCAGTACTTC. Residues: CASSFGLAGAETQYF.

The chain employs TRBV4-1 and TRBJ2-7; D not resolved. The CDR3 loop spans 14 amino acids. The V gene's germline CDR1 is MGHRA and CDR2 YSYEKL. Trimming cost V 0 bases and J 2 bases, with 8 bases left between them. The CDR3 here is CASSQEAQTYEQYF. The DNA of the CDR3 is TGCGCCAGCAGCCAAGAAGCACAGACCTACGAGCAGTACTTC.

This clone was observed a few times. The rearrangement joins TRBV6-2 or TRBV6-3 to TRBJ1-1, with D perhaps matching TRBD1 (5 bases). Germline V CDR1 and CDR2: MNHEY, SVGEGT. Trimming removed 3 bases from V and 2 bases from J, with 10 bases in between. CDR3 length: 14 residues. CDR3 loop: CASSYSGENTEAFF. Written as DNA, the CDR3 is TGTGCCAGCAGTTATTCGGGGGAAAACACTGAAGCTTTCTTT.

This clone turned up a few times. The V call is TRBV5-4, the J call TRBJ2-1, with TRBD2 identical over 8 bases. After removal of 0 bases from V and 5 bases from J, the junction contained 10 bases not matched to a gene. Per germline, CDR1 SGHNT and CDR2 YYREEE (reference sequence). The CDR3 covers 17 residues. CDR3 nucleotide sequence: TGTGCCAGCAGCTTGGAGCCCTTCGGGAGGGAGGACAATGAGCAGTTCTTC. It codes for CASSLEPFGREDNEQFF.

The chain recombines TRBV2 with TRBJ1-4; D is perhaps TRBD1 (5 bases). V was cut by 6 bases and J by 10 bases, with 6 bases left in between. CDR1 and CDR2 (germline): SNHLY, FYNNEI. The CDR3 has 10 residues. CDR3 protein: CASRGAKLFF. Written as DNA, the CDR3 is TGTGCCAGCAGAGGGGCAAAACTGTTTTTT.

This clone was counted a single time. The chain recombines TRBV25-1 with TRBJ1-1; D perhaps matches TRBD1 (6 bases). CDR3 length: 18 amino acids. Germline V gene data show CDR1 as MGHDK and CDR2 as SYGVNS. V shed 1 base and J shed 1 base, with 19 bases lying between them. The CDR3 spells CASSEFSLGRGSNTEAFF. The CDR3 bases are TGTGCCAGCAGTGAATTTAGTCTCGGAAGGGGGTCGAACACTGAAGCTTTCTTT. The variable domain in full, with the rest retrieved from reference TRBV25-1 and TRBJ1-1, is EADIYQTPRYLVIGTGKKITLECSQTMGHDKMYWYQQDPGMELHLIHYSYGVNSTEKGDLSSESTVSRIRTEHFPLTLESARPSHTSQYLCASSEFSLGRGSNTEAFFGQGTRLTVV.

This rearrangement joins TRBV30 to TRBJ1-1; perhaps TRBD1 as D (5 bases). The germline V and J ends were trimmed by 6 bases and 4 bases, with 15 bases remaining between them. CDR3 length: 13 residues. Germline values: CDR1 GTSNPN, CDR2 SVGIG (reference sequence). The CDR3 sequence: CACLSQEGTEAFF. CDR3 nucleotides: TGTGCCTGTTTGTCACAGGAGGGCACTGAAGCTTTCTTT.

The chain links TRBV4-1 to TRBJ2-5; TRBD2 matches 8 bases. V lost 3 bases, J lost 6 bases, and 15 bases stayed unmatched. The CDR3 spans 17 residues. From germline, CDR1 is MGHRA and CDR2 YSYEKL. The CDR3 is CASSQLIQRGPGQTQYF. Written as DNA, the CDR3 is TGCGCCAGCAGCCAGTTGATCCAGCGGGGGCCAGGGCAGACCCAGTACTTC.

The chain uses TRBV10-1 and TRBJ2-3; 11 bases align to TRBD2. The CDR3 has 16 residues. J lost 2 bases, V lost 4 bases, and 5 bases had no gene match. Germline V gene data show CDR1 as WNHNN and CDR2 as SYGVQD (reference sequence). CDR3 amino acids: CASSALAGGSTDTQYF. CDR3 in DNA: TGCGCCAGCAGTGCTCTAGCGGGGGGCTCCACAGATACGCAGTATTTT.

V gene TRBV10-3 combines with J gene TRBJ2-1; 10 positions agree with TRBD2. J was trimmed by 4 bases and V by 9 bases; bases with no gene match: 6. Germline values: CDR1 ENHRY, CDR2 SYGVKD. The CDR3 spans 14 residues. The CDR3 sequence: CAITGLAEYNEQFF. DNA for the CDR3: TGTGCCATTACTGGACTAGCGGAATACAATGAGCAGTTCTTC.